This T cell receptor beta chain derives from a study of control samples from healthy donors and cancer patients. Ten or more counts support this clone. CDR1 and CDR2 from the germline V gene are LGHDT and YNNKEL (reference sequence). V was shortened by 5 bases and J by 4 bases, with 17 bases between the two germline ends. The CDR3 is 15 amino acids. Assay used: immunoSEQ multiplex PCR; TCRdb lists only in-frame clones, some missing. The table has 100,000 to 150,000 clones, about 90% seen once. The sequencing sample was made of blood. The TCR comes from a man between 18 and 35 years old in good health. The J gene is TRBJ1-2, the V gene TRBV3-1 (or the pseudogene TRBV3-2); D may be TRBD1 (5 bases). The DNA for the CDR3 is TGTGCCAGCAGCAGAACCGCGGGGGGGGGCTATGGCTACACCTTC. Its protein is CASSRTAGGGYGYTF.